This T cell receptor (beta chain) was sequenced during a study of CD8 T cells in ankylosing spondylitis. The V end was cut by 0 bases, the J end by 1 base, with 9 bases between. The germline gives CDR1 MNHEY, CDR2 SVGAGI. CDR3 length: 15 residues. A single record per CDR3 protein comes from TCRdb applying MiXCR to the 5' RACE reads. This table has fewer than 550,000 distinct CDR3 sequences, about 5% appearing once. Study-level findings and limits: A motif of seven or eight highly homologous TCR beta variants was seen as apparently characteristic of ankylosing spondylitis blood.

The sample holds many counts of this clonotype. Its antigen is not known. This chain joins TRBV6-5 and TRBJ1-1, with D maybe TRBD1 (6 bases). The TCR originated in a male donor with ankylosing spondylitis. Source material: blood, either unsorted or a sorted T cell fraction (not recorded which). The chain's CDR3 is CASSYSRGANTEAFF. CDR3 DNA sequence: TGTGCCAGCAGTTACTCGAGGGGGGCGAACACTGAAGCTTTCTTT.